This T cell receptor (beta chain) was profiled in a study of T-cell reconstitution after alpha-beta-depleted transplantation in children. The V and J ends lost 0 bases and 9 bases respectively, with 9 bases between them. Germline CDR1 LGHNA, CDR2 YSLEER. CDR3 size: 13 residues. The authors prepared the TCRbeta library with unique molecular identifiers. TCRdb independently ran MiXCR on the PCR reads; one entry per CDR3 protein. The sample includes over 200,000 distinct CDR3 sequences, 8% to 9.5% of them seen just once. The input for sequencing was PBMCs from the stem cell graft donor, taken from the stem cell graft. This receptor was identified in a human donor who donated a stem cell graft to a child with acute lymphoblastic leukemia. This chain links TRBV4-3 with TRBJ1-5; D is ambiguous. For the CDR3, the DNA is TGCGCCAGCAGCCAAGATCTCTCCCGGCCCCAGCATTTT. This encodes CASSQDLSRPQHF.